The clone carrying this T cell receptor beta chain was seen once. Germline V gene data show CDR1 as SNHLY and CDR2 as FYNNEI. Between the trimmed V and J ends, which lost 9 bases and 3 bases, there was a span of 17 bases. The CDR3 totals 14 residues. This record belongs to a study of cytomegalovirus exposure and HLA in healthy donors. Profiling relied on immunoSEQ multiplex PCR, and the TCRdb table lists in-frame clones only, not all of them. This sample carries 200,000 or so clones, 75% to 90% of them seen once, and the ten largest clones take under 7.5%. This chain joins TRBV2 and TRBJ1-1; D ambiguous. Source material: PBMCs. The sequence derives from a man between 18 and 35 years old in good health and CMV-seropositive. The CDR3 here is CARSPALADTEAFF. The CDR3 region has the DNA TGTGCCAGAAGCCCAGCGTTAGCGGACACTGAAGCTTTCTTT.